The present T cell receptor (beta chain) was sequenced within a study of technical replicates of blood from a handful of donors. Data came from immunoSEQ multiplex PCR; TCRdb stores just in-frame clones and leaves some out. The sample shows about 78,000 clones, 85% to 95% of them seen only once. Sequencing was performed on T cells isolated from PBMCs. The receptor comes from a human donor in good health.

For the CDR3, the DNA is TGCAGCGTTGATCAGGCGGGATTTCAGTTCTTC. Its translation: CSVDQAGFQFF. The chain joins TRBV29-1 to TRBJ2-1, with a tentative D call TRBD2 (6 bases). From germline, CDR1 is SQVTM and CDR2 ANQGSEA. V shed 3 bases and J shed 13 bases, with 13 bases lying between them. The CDR3 runs 11 residues.